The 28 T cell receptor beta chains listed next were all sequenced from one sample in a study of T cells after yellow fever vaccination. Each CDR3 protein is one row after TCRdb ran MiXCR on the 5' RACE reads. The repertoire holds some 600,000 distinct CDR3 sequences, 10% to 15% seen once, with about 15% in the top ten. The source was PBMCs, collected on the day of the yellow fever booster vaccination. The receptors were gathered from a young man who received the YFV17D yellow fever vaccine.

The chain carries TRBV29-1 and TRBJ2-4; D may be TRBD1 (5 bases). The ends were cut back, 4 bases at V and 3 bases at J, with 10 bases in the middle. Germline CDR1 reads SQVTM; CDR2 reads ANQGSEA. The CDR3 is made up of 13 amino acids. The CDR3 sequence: CSVAGWGKNIQYF. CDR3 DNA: TGCAGCGTTGCAGGGTGGGGCAAAAACATTCAGTACTTC. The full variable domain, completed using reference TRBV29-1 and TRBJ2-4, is SAVISQKPSRDICQRGTSLTIQCQVDSQVTMMFWYRQQPGQSLTLIATANQGSEATYESGFVIDKFPISRPNLTFSTLTVSNMSPEDSSIYLCSVAGWGKNIQYFGAGTRLSVL.

CDR3 in DNA: TGTGCCAGCAGCTTAGTTACAGGGCCGGCCTCCTACGAGCAGTACTTC. Protein sequence: CASSLVTGPASYEQYF. The J gene is TRBJ2-7, the V gene TRBV7-9, with D maybe TRBD1 (6 bases). Germline V gene data show CDR1 as SEHNR and CDR2 as FQNEAQ (reference sequence). Trimming cost V 1 base and J 0 bases, with 13 bases left between them. The CDR3 is 16 residues long.

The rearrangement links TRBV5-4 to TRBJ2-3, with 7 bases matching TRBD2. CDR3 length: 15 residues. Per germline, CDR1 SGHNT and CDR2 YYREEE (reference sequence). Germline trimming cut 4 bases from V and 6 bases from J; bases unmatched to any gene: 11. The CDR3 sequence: CASSPGGREPDTQYF. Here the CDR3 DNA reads TGTGCCAGCAGCCCAGGAGGGCGGGAGCCGGATACGCAGTATTTT.

CDR3 region: CSARAFGGTQRGDTQYF. The CDR3 DNA is TGCAGTGCTAGAGCCTTCGGCGGCACCCAAAGGGGAGATACGCAGTATTTT. The rearrangement uses TRBV20-1 and TRBJ2-3; tentatively, D is TRBD1 (5 bases). V was cut by 1 base and J by 5 bases, with 22 bases left in between. In germline, CDR1 is DFQATT, CDR2 SNEGSKA (reference sequence). The CDR3 covers 17 residues.

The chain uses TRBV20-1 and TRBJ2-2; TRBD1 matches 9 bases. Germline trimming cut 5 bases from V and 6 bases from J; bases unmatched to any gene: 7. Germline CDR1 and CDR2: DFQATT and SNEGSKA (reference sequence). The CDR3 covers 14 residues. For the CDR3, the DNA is TGCAGTGCTGAAAACAGGGGGCGTCCCGGGGAGCTGTTTTTT. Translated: CSAENRGRPGELFF.

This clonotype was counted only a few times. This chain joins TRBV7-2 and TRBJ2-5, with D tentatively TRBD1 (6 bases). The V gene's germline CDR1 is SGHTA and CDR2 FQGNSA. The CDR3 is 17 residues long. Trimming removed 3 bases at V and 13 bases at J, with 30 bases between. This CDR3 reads CASSFQTGLIPRERWYF. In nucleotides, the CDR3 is TGTGCCAGCAGCTTCCAGACAGGACTGATACCAAGAGAGAGGTGGTACTTC. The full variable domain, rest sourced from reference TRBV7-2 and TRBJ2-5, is GAGVSQSPSNKVTEKGKDVELRCDPISGHTALYWYRQSLGQGLEFLIYFQGNSAPDKSGLPSDRFSAERTGGSVSTLTIQRTQQEDSAVYLCASSFQTGLIPRERWYFGPGTRLLVL.

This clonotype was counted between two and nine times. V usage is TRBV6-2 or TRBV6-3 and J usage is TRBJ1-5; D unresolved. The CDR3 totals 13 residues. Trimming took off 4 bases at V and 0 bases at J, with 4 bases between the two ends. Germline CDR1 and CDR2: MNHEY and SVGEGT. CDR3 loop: CASSWYSNQPQHF. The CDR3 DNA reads TGTGCCAGCAGTTGGTATAGCAATCAGCCCCAGCATTTT.

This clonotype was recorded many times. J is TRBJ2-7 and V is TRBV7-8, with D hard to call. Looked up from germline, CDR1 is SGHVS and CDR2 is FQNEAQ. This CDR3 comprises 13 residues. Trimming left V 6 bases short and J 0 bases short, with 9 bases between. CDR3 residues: CASRDAASYEQYF. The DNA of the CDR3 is TGTGCCAGCAGGGATGCGGCCTCCTACGAGCAGTACTTC.

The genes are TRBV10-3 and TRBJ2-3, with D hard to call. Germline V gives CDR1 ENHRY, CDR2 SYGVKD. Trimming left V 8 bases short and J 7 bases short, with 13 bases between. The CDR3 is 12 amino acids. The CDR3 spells CAIGISFYTQYF. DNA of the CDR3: TGTGCCATCGGCATTAGTTTCTATACGCAGTATTTT.

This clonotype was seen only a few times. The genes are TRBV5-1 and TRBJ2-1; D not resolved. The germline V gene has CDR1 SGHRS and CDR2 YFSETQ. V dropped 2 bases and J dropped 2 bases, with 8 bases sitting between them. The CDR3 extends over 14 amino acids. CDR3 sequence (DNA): TGCGCCAGCAGCTTCTTTGGCCCCTACAATGAGCAGTTCTTC. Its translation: CASSFFGPYNEQFF.

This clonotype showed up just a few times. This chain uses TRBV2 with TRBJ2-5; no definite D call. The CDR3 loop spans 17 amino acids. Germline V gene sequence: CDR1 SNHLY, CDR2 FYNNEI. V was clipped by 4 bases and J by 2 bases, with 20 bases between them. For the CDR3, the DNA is TGTGCCAGCAGTGGGTATGGAGCCGATACAACTCAAGAGACCCAGTACTTC. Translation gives CASSGYGADTTQETQYF.

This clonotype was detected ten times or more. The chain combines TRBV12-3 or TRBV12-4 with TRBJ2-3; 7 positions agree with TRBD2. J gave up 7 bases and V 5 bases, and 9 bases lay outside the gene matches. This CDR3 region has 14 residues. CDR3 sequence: CASSHTGGINTQYF. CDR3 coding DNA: TGTGCCAGCAGTCACACCGGGGGGATAAATACGCAGTATTTT.

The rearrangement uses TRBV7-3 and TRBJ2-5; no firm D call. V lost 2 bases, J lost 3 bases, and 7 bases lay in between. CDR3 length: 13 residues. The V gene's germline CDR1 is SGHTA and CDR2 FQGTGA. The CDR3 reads CASSLSVKETQYF. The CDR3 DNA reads TGTGCCAGCAGCTTATCGGTTAAAGAGACCCAGTACTTC. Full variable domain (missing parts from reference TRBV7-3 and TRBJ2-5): GAGVSQTPSNKVTEKGKYVELRCDPISGHTALYWYRQSLGQGPEFLIYFQGTGAADDSGLPNDRFFAVRPEGSVSTLKIQRTERGDSAVYLCASSLSVKETQYFGPGTRLLVL.

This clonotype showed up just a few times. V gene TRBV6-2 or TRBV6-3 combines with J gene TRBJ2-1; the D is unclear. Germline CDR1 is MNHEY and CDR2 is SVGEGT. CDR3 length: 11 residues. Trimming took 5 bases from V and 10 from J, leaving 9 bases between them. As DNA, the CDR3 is TGTGCCAGCAGTCTGATGACCGAGCAGTTCTTC. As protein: CASSLMTEQFF.

The CDR3 region has the DNA TGTGCCAGCAGCTCAACAGGGGGGGTAGGGACTGAAGCTTTCTTT. This gives the protein CASSSTGGVGTEAFF. The V and J genes are TRBV7-2 and TRBJ1-1, with 8 bases fitting TRBD1. The CDR3 extends over 15 amino acids. Germline V gene lookup returns CDR1 SGHTA and CDR2 FQGNSA. J lost 5 bases, V lost 4 bases, and 9 bases had no gene match.

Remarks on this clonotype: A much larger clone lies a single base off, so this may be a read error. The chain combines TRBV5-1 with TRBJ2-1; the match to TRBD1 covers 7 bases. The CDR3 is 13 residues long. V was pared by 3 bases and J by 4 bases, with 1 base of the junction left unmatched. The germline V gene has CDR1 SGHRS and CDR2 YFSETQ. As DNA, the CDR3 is TGCGCCAGCAGCTGGGGACAGTACAATGAGCAGTTCTTC. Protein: CASSWGQYNEQFF. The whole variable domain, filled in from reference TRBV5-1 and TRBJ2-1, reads KAGVTQTPRYLIKTRGQQVTLSCSPISGHRSVSWYQQTPGQGLQFLFEYFSETQRNKGNFPGRFSGRQFSNSRSEMNVSTLELGDSALYLCASSWGQYNEQFFGPGTRLTVL.

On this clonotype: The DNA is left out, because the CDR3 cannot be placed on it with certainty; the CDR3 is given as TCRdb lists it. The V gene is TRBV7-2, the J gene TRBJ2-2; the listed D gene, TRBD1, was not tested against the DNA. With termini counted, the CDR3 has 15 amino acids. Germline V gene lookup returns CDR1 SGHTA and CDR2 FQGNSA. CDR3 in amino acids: CASSSPPLTPGSCFF.

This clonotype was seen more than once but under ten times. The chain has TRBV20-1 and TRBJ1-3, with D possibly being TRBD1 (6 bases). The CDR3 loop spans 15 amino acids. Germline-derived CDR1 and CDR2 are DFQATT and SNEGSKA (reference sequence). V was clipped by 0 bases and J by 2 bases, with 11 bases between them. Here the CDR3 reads CSARDPGATGNTIYF. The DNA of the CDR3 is TGCAGTGCTAGAGATCCAGGGGCTACTGGAAACACCATATATTTT.

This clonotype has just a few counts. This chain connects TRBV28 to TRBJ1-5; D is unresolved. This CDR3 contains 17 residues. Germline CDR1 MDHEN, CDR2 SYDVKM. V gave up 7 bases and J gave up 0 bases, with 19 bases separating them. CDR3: CASTLGRVLYSNQPQHF. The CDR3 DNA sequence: TGTGCCAGCACCCTCGGGAGGGTCCTGTATAGCAATCAGCCCCAGCATTTT.

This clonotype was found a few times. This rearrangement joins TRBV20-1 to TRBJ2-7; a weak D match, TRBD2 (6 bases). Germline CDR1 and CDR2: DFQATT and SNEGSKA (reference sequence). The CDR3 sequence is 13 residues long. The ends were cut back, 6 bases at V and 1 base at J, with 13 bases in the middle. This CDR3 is CSALVGLSYEQYF. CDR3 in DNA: TGCAGTGCCCTTGTGGGACTGTCCTACGAGCAGTACTTC.

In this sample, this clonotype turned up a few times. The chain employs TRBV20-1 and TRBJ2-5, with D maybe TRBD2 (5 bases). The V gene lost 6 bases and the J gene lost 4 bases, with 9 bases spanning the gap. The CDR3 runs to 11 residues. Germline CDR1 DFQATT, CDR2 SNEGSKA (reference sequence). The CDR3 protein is CSAEGLETQYF. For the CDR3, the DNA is TGCAGTGCCGAGGGTTTAGAGACCCAGTACTTC.

In DNA, the CDR3 is TGTGCCAGCAGCCTCCGCGGGGGGGATACGCAGTATTTT. Translating it yields CASSLRGGDTQYF. The chain recombines TRBV7-9 with TRBJ2-3, with 8 positions matching TRBD2. CDR3 length equals 13 residues. Germline V gene lookup returns CDR1 SEHNR and CDR2 FQNEAQ (reference sequence). With V trimmed by 5 bases and J by 6 bases, 4 bases remained unmatched.

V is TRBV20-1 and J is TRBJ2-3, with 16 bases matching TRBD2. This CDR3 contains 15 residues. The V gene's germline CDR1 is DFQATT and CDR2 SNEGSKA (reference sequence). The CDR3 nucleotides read TGCAGCGGGACTAGCGGGAGGGCCAACACAGATACGCAGTATTTT. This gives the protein CSGTSGRANTDTQYF.

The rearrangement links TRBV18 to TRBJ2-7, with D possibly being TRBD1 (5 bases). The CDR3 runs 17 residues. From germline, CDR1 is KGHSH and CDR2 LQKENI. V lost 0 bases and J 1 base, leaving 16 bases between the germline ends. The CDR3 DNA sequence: TGTGCCAGCTCACCACCGGGGCAGGGTTCCTTATCCTACGAGCAGTACTTC. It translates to CASSPPGQGSLSYEQYF.

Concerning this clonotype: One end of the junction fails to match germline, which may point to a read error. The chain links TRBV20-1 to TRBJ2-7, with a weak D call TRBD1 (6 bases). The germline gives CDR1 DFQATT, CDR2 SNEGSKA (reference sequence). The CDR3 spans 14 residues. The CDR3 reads CSARGPGASYEQYF. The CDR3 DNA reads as TGCAGTGCGAGAGGGCCAGGGGCCTCCTACGAGCAGTACTTC.

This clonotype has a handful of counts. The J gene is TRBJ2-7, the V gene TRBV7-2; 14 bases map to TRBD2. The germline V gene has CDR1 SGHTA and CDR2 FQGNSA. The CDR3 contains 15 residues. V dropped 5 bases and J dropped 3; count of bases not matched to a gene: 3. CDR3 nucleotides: TGTGCCAGCAGCATGGGACTAGCGGGGGTCTACGAGCAGTACTTC. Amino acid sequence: CASSMGLAGVYEQYF. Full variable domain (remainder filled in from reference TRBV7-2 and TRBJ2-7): GAGVSQSPSNKVTEKGKDVELRCDPISGHTALYWYRQSLGQGLEFLIYFQGNSAPDKSGLPSDRFSAERTGGSVSTLTIQRTQQEDSAVYLCASSMGLAGVYEQYFGPGTRLTVT.

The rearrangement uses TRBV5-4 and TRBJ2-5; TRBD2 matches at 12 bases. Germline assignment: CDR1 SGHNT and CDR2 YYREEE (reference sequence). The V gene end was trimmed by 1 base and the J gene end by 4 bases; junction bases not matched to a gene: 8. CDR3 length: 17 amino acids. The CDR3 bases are TGTGCCAGCAGCTTGATGCTAGCGGGAGGGCCTGCAGAGACCCAGTACTTC. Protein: CASSLMLAGGPAETQYF. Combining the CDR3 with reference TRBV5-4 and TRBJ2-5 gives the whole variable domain ETGVTQSPTHLIKTRGQQVTLRCSSQSGHNTVSWYQQALGQGPQFIFQYYREEENGRGNFPPRFSGLQFPNYSSELNVNALELDDSALYLCASSLMLAGGPAETQYFGPGTRLLVL.

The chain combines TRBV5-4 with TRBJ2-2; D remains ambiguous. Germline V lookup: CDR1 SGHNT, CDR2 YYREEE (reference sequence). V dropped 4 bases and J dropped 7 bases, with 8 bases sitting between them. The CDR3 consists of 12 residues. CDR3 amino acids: CASSVKVGELFF. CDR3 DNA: TGTGCCAGCAGCGTGAAAGTCGGGGAGCTGTTTTTT.